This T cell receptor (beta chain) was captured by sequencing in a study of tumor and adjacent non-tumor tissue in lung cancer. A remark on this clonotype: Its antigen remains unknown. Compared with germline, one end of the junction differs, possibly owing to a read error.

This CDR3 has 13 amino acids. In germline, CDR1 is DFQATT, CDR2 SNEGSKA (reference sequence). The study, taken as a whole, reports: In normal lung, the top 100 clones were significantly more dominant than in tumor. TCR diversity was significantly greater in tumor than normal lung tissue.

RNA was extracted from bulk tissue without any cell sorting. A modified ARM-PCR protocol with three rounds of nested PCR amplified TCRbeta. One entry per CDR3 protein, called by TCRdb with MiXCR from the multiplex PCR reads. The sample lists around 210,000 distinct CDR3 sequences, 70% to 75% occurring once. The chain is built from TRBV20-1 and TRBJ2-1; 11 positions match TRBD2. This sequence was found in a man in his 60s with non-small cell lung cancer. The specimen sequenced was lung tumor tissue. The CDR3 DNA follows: TGCAGTGCCATTAGCGGGAGGGGGCATGAGGAGTTCTTC. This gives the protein CSAISGRGHEEFF.